This T cell receptor (beta chain) was retrieved from a study of cytomegalovirus exposure and HLA in healthy donors. General study points: Rare TCR sequences predominated, though certain public TCRs were found in many donors.

On this clone itself: Its antigen remains unknown.

PCR employed 60 Vbeta and 13 Jbeta primers. Methods used by the authors: Later, an analysis found 65 million to 85 million unique TCR beta chains, and 8.5 million to 14 million of these were shared. TCRdb's table, derived via immunoSEQ multiplex PCR, lists solely in-frame clones and lacks some. D and trimming were read from the DNA, whereas the V and J calls and clone size are those reported in that table. The data contain some 160,000 clones, 65% to 85% of them singletons. V lost 6 bases to trimming and J lost 5 bases, with 8 bases between them. CDR3 length: 13 amino acids. Germline V gives CDR1 MNHEY, CDR2 SVGAGI.

J is TRBJ1-6 and V is TRBV6-5; D gene unclear. Sequencing was done on a sample of PBMCs. The source is a male donor in good health and CMV-seropositive. Here the CDR3 reads CASSSRDNSPLHF. In DNA form, the CDR3 reads TGTGCCAGCAGCTCTCGCGATAATTCACCCCTCCACTTT.